These 29 T cell receptor beta chains share one sample of origin, sequenced in a study of cytomegalovirus exposure and HLA in healthy donors. The PCR employed 60 Vbeta primers together with 13 Jbeta primers. TCRdb's copy holds only in-frame clones and misses some; the assay was immunoSEQ multiplex PCR. The repertoire consists of 150,000 or so clones, with about four fifths occurring once and the leading ten covering roughly 2.8%. Sequencing used PBMCs. The receptors derive from a man aged 18 to 30 in good health and CMV-seronegative.

V gene TRBV7-2 combines with J gene TRBJ2-2, with D possibly matching TRBD1 (6 bases). This CDR3 region has 14 residues. The ends were cut back, 2 bases at V and 4 bases at J, with 8 bases in the middle. The germline gives CDR1 SGHTA, CDR2 FQGNSA. CDR3 in amino acids: CASSLNRATGELFF. The CDR3 DNA is TGTGCCAGCAGCTTAAACAGGGCCACCGGGGAGCTGTTTTTT. Looking up the rest from reference TRBV7-2 and TRBJ2-2 gives the full variable domain: GAGVSQSPSNKVTEKGKDVELRCDPISGHTALYWYRQSLGQGLEFLIYFQGNSAPDKSGLPSDRFSAERTGGSVSTLTIQRTQQEDSAVYLCASSLNRATGELFFGEGSRLTVL.

J is TRBJ2-2 and V is TRBV5-1, with 8 bases lining up with TRBD2. From germline, CDR1 is SGHRS and CDR2 YFSETQ. The CDR3 sequence is 14 residues long. V lost 4 bases and J lost 7; bases outside the gene matches: 6. CDR3 sequence reads: CASSPGGALGELFF. The CDR3, as DNA: TGCGCCAGCAGCCCCGGGGGGGCGCTCGGGGAGCTGTTTTTT.

The V gene is TRBV5-1, the J gene TRBJ1-1; TRBD1 aligns across 9 bases. In germline, CDR1 is SGHRS, CDR2 YFSETQ. This CDR3 spans 14 amino acids. The V and J ends lost 6 bases and 3 bases, in that order; junction bases with no gene match: 6. CDR3 bases: TGCGCCAGCACCCGACAGGGGGGAGACACTGAAGCTTTCTTT. This encodes CASTRQGGDTEAFF.

This clone turned up a few times. The chain recombines TRBV13 with TRBJ2-1; 7 bases fit TRBD2. Germline V CDR1 and CDR2: PRHDT, FYEKMQ (reference sequence). The CDR3 loop spans 18 amino acids. The V segment lost 0 bases and the J segment 4 bases; nucleotides outside the gene matches: 12. In DNA, the CDR3 is TGTGCCAGCAGCTTAGGGTCCGTAGTGGCGGGAGTTTACAATGAGCAGTTCTTC. Translating it yields CASSLGSVVAGVYNEQFF.

The CDR3 loop is CASSLDNNSPLHF. As DNA, the CDR3 is TGTGCCAGCAGCTTGGACAATAATTCACCCCTCCACTTT. The V and J genes are TRBV7-6 and TRBJ1-6; the D gene is possibly TRBD1 (5 bases). The germline CDR1 and CDR2 sequences are SGHVS and FNYEAQ. V was trimmed by 3 bases and J by 5 bases, leaving 5 bases between them. The CDR3 is 13 residues long.

The chain has TRBV6-1 and TRBJ2-2, with 9 bases lining up with TRBD1. Germline trimming cut 5 bases from V and 4 bases from J; bases unmatched to any gene: 5. CDR3 length equals 15 residues. Germline-derived CDR1 and CDR2 are MNHNS and SASEGT. The CDR3: CASSPGTGTTGELFF. As DNA, the CDR3 is TGTGCCAGCAGTCCCGGGACAGGGACCACCGGGGAGCTGTTTTTT.

This rearrangement joins TRBV7-9 to TRBJ2-3; D remains ambiguous. The CDR3 is made up of 13 amino acids. Germline CDR1 reads SEHNR; CDR2 reads FQNEAQ (reference sequence). The V gene lost 6 bases and the J gene lost 6 bases, with 13 bases spanning the gap. CDR3 sequence (DNA): TGTGCCAGCAGTTCCCCGGTGCGCGATACGCAGTATTTT. This encodes CASSSPVRDTQYF.

The chain combines TRBV28 with TRBJ2-3, with D possibly matching TRBD1 (6 bases). With 7 bases removed from V and 0 bases from J, the gap between germline ends came to 20 bases. The CDR3 covers 17 residues. CDR1 is MDHEN, CDR2 SYDVKM, per germline. The CDR3 DNA reads as TGTGCCAGCACCAGCAACCGGGACACCAGTAGCACAGATACGCAGTATTTT. Amino acids: CASTSNRDTSSTDTQYF.

The chain recombines TRBV4-3 with TRBJ1-2; 10 bases match TRBD1. The trim removed 4 bases at V and 10 bases at J, leaving 12 bases unmatched. In germline, CDR1 is LGHNA, CDR2 YSLEER. The CDR3 spans 15 residues. CDR3 residues: CASSPVGTGVRDYTF. The CDR3 bases are TGCGCCAGCAGCCCCGTCGGGACAGGGGTAAGGGACTACACCTTC.

The sample holds a few counts of this clone. CDR3 in DNA: TGCGCCAGCAGCTTCACTTTGACAGGGAGTTATGACACTGAAGCTTTCTTT. It codes for CASSFTLTGSYDTEAFF. This chain connects TRBV5-1 to TRBJ1-1; TRBD1 aligns across 7 bases. This CDR3 contains 17 residues. Germline lookup yields CDR1 SGHRS and CDR2 YFSETQ. J was trimmed by 3 bases and V by 2 bases; bases with no gene match: 13. Complete variable domain (other parts from reference TRBV5-1 and TRBJ1-1): KAGVTQTPRYLIKTRGQQVTLSCSPISGHRSVSWYQQTPGQGLQFLFEYFSETQRNKGNFPGRFSGRQFSNSRSEMNVSTLELGDSALYLCASSFTLTGSYDTEAFFGQGTRLTVV.

Only a few counts were recorded for this clone. V gene TRBV4-1 combines with J gene TRBJ1-2, with a weak D call TRBD1 (5 bases). CDR3 length: 18 amino acids. Germline V gene lookup returns CDR1 MGHRA and CDR2 YSYEKL. Deletions cut 2 bases from V and 2 bases from J, with 21 bases between. CDR3: CASSQLRGGIHTNYGYTF. CDR3 in DNA: TGCGCCAGCAGCCAACTAAGGGGCGGGATCCACACCAACTATGGCTACACCTTC.

The rearrangement uses TRBV25-1 and TRBJ2-5; 8 bases are shared with TRBD1. The J call may be mistaken, given a closer DNA end match to TRBJ2-7. CDR3 length equals 15 residues. Germline V gives CDR1 MGHDK, CDR2 SYGVNS. CDR3 sequence (DNA): TGTGCCAGCAGTGATTTGGGACAGGCCCAAGACGAGCAGTACTTC. Amino acid sequence: CASSDLGQAQDEQYF.

J is TRBJ2-3 and V is TRBV5-1, with 12 positions matching TRBD2. The ends lost 4 bases at V and 4 bases at J; junction bases unmatched: 7. CDR1 and CDR2 from the germline V gene are SGHRS and YFSETQ. CDR3 length: 16 residues. CDR3 region: CASSKETSGGADTQYF. CDR3 in DNA: TGCGCCAGCAGCAAAGAGACTAGCGGGGGCGCAGATACGCAGTATTTT. Full variable domain (outside the CDR3, taken from reference TRBV5-1 and TRBJ2-3): KAGVTQTPRYLIKTRGQQVTLSCSPISGHRSVSWYQQTPGQGLQFLFEYFSETQRNKGNFPGRFSGRQFSNSRSEMNVSTLELGDSALYLCASSKETSGGADTQYFGPGTRLTVL.

The rearrangement joins TRBV4-3 to TRBJ2-7; tentatively, D is TRBD2 (6 bases). CDR1 LGHNA and CDR2 YSLEER come from the germline V gene. CDR3 length equals 17 residues. The V and J ends lost 0 bases and 1 base respectively, with 16 bases between them. Here the CDR3 DNA reads TGCGCCAGCAGCCAAGATGTTGCCAGGGACTTTTCCTACGAGCAGTACTTC. This codes for CASSQDVARDFSYEQYF.

This chain connects TRBV28 to TRBJ1-5; a possible D gene is TRBD1 (5 bases). The germline gives CDR1 MDHEN, CDR2 SYDVKM. Trimming took 4 bases from V and 0 from J, leaving 13 bases between them. This CDR3 is built from 16 residues. The CDR3 region has the DNA TGTGCCAGCAGTTCCCACTCGACAGATAGCAATCAGCCCCAGCATTTT. It specifies CASSSHSTDSNQPQHF.

The genes are TRBV6-5 and TRBJ1-4; TRBD1 is a possible D gene (6 bases). This CDR3 comprises 14 residues. The germline V and J ends were trimmed by 6 bases and 4 bases, with 12 bases remaining between them. The germline CDR1 and CDR2 sequences are MNHEY and SVGAGI. The CDR3 reads CASRSGQYNEKLFF. The CDR3 bases are TGTGCCAGCAGATCCGGACAGTATAATGAAAAACTGTTTTTT.

This clone has more than one count but fewer than ten. The V call is TRBV29-1, the J call TRBJ2-7; D possibly corresponds to TRBD2 (5 bases). V was trimmed by 3 bases and J by 6 bases, leaving 15 bases between them. The CDR3 contains 13 residues. In germline, CDR1 is SQVTM, CDR2 ANQGSEA. CDR3 residues: CSVDASIPGEQYF. In nucleotides, the CDR3 is TGCAGCGTTGATGCTAGCATACCGGGCGAGCAGTACTTC.

This clone was picked up a small number of times. The chain combines TRBV2 with TRBJ1-5; possibly TRBD1 for D (5 bases). The germline V gene has CDR1 SNHLY and CDR2 FYNNEI. V was shortened by 5 bases and J by 1 base, with 12 bases between the two germline ends. This CDR3 spans 15 amino acids. The CDR3 is CASSLTGGSNQPQHF. CDR3 in DNA: TGTGCCAGCAGTCTAACGGGGGGAAGCAATCAGCCCCAGCATTTT.

The chain carries TRBV4-1 and TRBJ1-4; 11 nucleotides match TRBD1. Germline trimming cut 1 base from V and 7 bases from J; bases unmatched to any gene: 8. Looked up from germline, CDR1 is MGHRA and CDR2 is YSYEKL. The CDR3 is made up of 17 amino acids. The CDR3 loop reads CASSQGQGGTGGEKLFF. CDR3 bases: TGCGCCAGCAGCCAAGGGCAGGGCGGGACAGGGGGTGAAAAACTGTTTTTT.

The V gene is TRBV4-2, the J gene TRBJ2-4; possible D gene TRBD2, 7 bases. CDR1 is LGHNA, CDR2 YNFKEQ, per germline. CDR3 length: 17 residues. The V end was cut by 0 bases, the J end by 7 bases, with 19 bases between. CDR3 sequence (DNA): TGTGCCAGCAGCCAAGATGGAGCTGGCGGGGGCCCTAACATTCAGTACTTC. Translated, it gives CASSQDGAGGGPNIQYF.

The chain couples TRBV7-7 to TRBJ2-2; unclear D gene. CDR3 length equals 13 residues. V was shortened by 1 base and J by 5 bases, with 5 bases between the two germline ends. Germline V gene sequence: CDR1 SSHAT, CDR2 FNYEAQ (reference sequence). In DNA, the CDR3 is TGTGCCAGCAGCTTAGTAGATACCGGGGAGCTGTTTTTT. Its protein product is CASSLVDTGELFF.

J is TRBJ2-5 and V is TRBV19, with D perhaps matching TRBD2 (6 bases). The CDR3 sequence is 14 residues long. Deletions cut 1 base from V and 5 bases from J, with 11 bases between. Germline V gene lookup returns CDR1 LNHDA and CDR2 SQIVND (reference sequence). As DNA, the CDR3 is TGTGCCAGTAGTATAGGGGGAGGAGGGGAGACCCAGTACTTC. Protein: CASSIGGGGETQYF.

The CDR3 protein is CASTWTGIEGTEAFF. The CDR3 DNA follows: TGTGCCAGTACCTGGACAGGGATTGAAGGCACTGAAGCTTTCTTT. The chain uses TRBV19 and TRBJ1-1; 8 bases match TRBD1. J was trimmed by 4 bases and V by 7 bases; bases with no gene match: 11. CDR3 length: 15 amino acids. In germline, CDR1 is LNHDA, CDR2 SQIVND (reference sequence).

The rearrangement links TRBV2 to TRBJ1-5; 10 positions agree with TRBD1. The CDR3 covers 14 residues. The germline gives CDR1 SNHLY, CDR2 FYNNEI. Trimming took 7 bases from V and 2 from J; bases not matched to a gene: 2. CDR3 in DNA: TGTGCCAGCACCGGGACAGGGGGCAATCAGCCCCAGCATTTT. Amino acids: CASTGTGGNQPQHF.

The J gene is TRBJ1-1, the V gene TRBV9; D gene uncertain. The CDR3 sequence is 14 residues long. Germline CDR1 SGDLS, CDR2 YYNGEE. V lost 2 bases and J 1 base, leaving 9 bases between the germline ends. The CDR3 region is CASSVDGRNTEAFF. CDR3 DNA: TGTGCCAGCAGCGTTGATGGTAGGAACACTGAAGCTTTCTTT.

This chain connects TRBV7-9 to TRBJ1-6; 8 nucleotides match TRBD1. Germline CDR1 SEHNR, CDR2 FQNEAQ (reference sequence). The CDR3 covers 15 residues. After removal of 5 bases from V and 9 bases from J, the junction contained 9 bases not matched to a gene. The CDR3 sequence: CASSRLDRDGSPLHF. In DNA, the CDR3 is TGTGCCAGCAGCCGCCTGGACAGGGACGGTTCACCCCTCCACTTT.

To note about this clone: At the DNA level, this CDR3 is encoded by other sequences in the same sample as well. This chain connects TRBV11-2 to TRBJ2-3; D call uncertain. Germline CDR1 reads SGHAT; CDR2 reads FQNNGV. V lost 7 bases, J lost 6 bases, and 17 bases lay in between. The CDR3 extends over 14 amino acids. The CDR3 DNA sequence: TGTGCCAGCACTCCGGTTCGCGGATCGGATACGCAGTATTTT. Its translation: CASTPVRGSDTQYF.

This clone turned up a few times. V and J are TRBV2 and TRBJ2-7; possibly TRBD1 for D (5 bases). The CDR3 totals 13 residues. CDR1 is SNHLY, CDR2 FYNNEI, per germline. Trimming left V 11 bases short and J 3 bases short, with 17 bases between. The CDR3 spells CALSQGALYEQYV. In nucleotides, the CDR3 is TGTGCCTTGTCACAAGGGGCCCTCTACGAGCAGTACGTC.

This clone has only one observation. This chain connects TRBV15 to TRBJ1-3; D is undetermined. Trimming stripped 0 bases from V and 4 bases from J, with 16 bases between. CDR1 is LNHNV and CDR2 is YYDKDF in the germline V gene (reference sequence). The CDR3 consists of 17 residues. The CDR3, as DNA: TGTGCCACCAGCAGAGATACGGGTACGGCGCGAGGAAACACCATATATTTT. It yields the protein CATSRDTGTARGNTIYF.